This TCR beta chain was profiled in a study of tumor-infiltrating lymphocytes in primary liver carcinoma. Across the study: Recorded tumor stage was T1-T3 N0M0, with diameters of about 4.2 to 11 cm. Sample yields of productive TCRbeta reads, ranging from roughly 3.5 to 7.13 million, were similar across tissue types.

Co-extracted RNA and DNA came from 20-30 mg of unsorted bulk tissue. Findings and caveats of the study: It was tumor-adjacent and tumor-blood pairs that overlapped less than tumor region pairs did.

The input was approximately 0.45 ug total RNA; TCR beta cDNA was made from it with a constant-region primer. The TCR beta library was amplified through three nested multiplex PCR rounds in a modified ARM-PCR procedure. TRBV1-TRBV30 forward primers paired with a C-beta reverse primer were used in the first two PCR rounds, which ran approximately 10 cycles each. From the multiplex PCR reads, TCRdb called clonotypes with MiXCR, one entry per CDR3 protein. The sample shows around 88,000 distinct CDR3 sequences, roughly 70% of them seen only once. Germline V CDR1 and CDR2: SNHLY, FYNNEI. The CDR3 runs 14 residues. The V and J ends lost 4 bases and 7 bases respectively, with 17 bases between them. Worth noting for this clonotype: The antigen remains unidentified.

The receptor's source is a man aged 35 to 55 with primary liver carcinoma and hepatitis B virus infection. The rearrangement uses TRBV2 and TRBJ2-7; tentatively, D is TRBD1 (6 bases). Sequenced sample: tumor-adjacent normal liver tissue. The CDR3 sequence is CASSGGTRLGEQYF. CDR3 DNA: TGTGCCAGCAGTGGAGGGACACGATTAGGGGAGCAGTACTTC.